This paragraph reports one T cell receptor (beta chain). Its antigen is undetermined. The data derive from a study of cytomegalovirus exposure and HLA in healthy donors. Study-wide points: Reports showed the classifier diagnosing cytomegalovirus status with high specificity and sensitivity. There were some public TCRs occurring in many donors, but most TCR sequences were rare. The authors enumerated 164 TCR beta chains as linked to cytomegalovirus.

Repertoires were generated with immunoSEQ multiplex PCR, while TCRdb's copy carries only in-frame clones and drops some. The sample yields about 130,000 clones, about 91% seen once. The germline V gene has CDR1 SGHVS and CDR2 FNYEAQ. V was trimmed by 2 bases and J by 4 bases, leaving 8 bases between them. The CDR3 length is 13 residues. The gene calls are TRBV7-6 and TRBJ2-5; D may be TRBD2 (5 bases). Sequencing was carried out using PBMCs. This TCR derives from a woman in her late teens or twenties in good health and CMV-seronegative. In nucleotides, the CDR3 is TGTGCCAGCAGCTTACGACGGGGAGAGACCCAGTACTTC. This sequence encodes CASSLRRGETQYF.